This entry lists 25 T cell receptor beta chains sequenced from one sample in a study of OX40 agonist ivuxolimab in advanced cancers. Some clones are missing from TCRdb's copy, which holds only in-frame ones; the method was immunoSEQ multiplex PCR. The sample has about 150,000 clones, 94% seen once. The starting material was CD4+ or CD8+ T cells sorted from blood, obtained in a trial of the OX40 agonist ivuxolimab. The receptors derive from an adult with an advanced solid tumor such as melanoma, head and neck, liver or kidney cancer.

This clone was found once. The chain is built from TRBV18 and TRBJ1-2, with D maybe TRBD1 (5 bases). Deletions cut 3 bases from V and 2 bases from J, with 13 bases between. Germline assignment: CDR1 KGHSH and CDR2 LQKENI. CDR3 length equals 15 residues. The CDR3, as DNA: TGTGCCAGCTCACCCGTCGACAGCTTAAACTATGGCTACACCTTC. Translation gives CASSPVDSLNYGYTF.

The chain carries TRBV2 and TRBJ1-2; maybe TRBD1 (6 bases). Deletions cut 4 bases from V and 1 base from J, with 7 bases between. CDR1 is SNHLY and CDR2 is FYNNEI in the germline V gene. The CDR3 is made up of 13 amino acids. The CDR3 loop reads CASSADSNYGYTF. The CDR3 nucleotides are TGTGCCAGCAGTGCGGACAGTAACTATGGCTACACCTTC.

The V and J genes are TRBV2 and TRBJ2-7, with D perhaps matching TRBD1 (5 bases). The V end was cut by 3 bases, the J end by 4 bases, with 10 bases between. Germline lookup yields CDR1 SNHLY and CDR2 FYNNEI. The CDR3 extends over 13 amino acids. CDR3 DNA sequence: TGTGCCAGCAGTGAGGGGCTCCTATACGAGCAGTACTTC. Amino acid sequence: CASSEGLLYEQYF.

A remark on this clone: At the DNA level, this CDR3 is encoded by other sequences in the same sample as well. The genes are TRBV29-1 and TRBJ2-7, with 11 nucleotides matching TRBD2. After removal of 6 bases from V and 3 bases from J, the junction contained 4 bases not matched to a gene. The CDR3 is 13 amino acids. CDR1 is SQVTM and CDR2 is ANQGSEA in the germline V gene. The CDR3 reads CSVGTSGNYEQYF. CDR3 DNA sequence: TGCAGCGTCGGGACTAGCGGAAACTACGAGCAGTACTTC.

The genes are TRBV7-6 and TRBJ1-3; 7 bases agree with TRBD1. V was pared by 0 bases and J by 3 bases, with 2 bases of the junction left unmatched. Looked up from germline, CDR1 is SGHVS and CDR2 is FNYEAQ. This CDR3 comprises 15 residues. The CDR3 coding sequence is TGTGCCAGCAGCTTAGCACAGGGGTATGGAAACACCATATATTTT. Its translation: CASSLAQGYGNTIYF.

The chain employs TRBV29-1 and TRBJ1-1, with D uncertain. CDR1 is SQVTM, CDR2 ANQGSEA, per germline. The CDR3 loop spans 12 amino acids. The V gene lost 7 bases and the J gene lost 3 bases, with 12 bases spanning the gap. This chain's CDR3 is CSARIIDTEAFF. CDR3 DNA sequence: TGCAGCGCCCGCATTATTGACACTGAAGCTTTCTTT.

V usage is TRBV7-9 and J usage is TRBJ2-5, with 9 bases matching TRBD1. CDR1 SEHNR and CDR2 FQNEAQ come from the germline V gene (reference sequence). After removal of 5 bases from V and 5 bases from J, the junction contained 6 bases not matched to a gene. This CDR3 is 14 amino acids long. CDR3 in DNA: TGTGCCAGCAGCCCCGGACAGGGGAGGGAGACCCAGTACTTC. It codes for CASSPGQGRETQYF. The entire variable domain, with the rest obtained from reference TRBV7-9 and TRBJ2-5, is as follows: DTGVSQNPRHKITKRGQNVTFRCDPISEHNRLYWYRQTLGQGPEFLTYFQNEAQLEKSRLLSDRFSAERPKGSFSTLEIQRTEQGDSAMYLCASSPGQGRETQYFGPGTRLLVL.

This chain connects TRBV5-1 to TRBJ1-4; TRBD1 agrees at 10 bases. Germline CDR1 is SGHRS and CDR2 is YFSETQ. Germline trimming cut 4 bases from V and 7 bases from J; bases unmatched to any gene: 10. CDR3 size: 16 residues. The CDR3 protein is CASSLGDRGIGEKLFF. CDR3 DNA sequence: TGCGCCAGCAGCCTCGGGGACAGGGGAATTGGTGAAAAACTGTTTTTT.

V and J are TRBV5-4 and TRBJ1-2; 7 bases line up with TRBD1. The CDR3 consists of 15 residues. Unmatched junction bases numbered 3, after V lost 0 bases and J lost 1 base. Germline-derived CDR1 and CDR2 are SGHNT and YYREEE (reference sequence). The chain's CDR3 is CASSLATGVNYGYTF. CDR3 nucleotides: TGTGCCAGCAGCTTGGCCACAGGGGTTAACTATGGCTACACCTTC.

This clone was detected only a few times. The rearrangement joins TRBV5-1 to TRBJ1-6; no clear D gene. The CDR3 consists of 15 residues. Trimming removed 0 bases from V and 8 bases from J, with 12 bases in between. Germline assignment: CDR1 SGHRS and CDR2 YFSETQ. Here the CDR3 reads CASSLEHSGDSPLHF. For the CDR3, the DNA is TGCGCCAGCAGCTTGGAACACTCCGGGGATTCACCCCTCCACTTT.

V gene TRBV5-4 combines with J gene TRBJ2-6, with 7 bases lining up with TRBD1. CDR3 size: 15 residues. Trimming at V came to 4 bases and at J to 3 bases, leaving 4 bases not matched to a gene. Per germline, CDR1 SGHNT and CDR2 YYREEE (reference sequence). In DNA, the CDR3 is TGTGCCAGCAGCCTACAGGGGTATGGGGCCAACGTCCTGACTTTC. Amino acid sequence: CASSLQGYGANVLTF.

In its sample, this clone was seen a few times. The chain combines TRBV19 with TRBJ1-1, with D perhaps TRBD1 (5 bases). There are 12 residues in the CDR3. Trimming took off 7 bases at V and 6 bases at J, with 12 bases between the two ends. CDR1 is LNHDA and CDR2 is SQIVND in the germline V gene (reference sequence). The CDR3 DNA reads TGTGCCAGTACCTCTCGGGGCCCTGAAGCTTTCTTT. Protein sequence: CASTSRGPEAFF.

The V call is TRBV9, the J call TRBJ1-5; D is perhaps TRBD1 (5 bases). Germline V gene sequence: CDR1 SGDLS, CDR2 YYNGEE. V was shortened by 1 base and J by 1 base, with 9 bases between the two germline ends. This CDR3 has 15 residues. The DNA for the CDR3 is TGTGCCAGCAGCGTATCCTGGGGGAGCAATCAGCCCCAGCATTTT. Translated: CASSVSWGSNQPQHF.

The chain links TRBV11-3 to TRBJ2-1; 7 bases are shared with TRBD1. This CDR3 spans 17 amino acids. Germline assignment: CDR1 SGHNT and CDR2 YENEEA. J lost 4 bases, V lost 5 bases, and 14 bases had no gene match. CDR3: CASSLGFGQALYNEQFF. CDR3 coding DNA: TGTGCCAGCAGCCTAGGGTTCGGACAGGCGTTATACAATGAGCAGTTCTTC.

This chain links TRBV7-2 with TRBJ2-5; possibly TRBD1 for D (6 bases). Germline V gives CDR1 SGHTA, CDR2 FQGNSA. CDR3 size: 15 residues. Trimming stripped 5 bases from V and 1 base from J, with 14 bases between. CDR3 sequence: CASSRAGVFQETQYF. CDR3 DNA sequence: TGTGCCAGCAGCCGGGCAGGGGTGTTCCAAGAGACCCAGTACTTC.

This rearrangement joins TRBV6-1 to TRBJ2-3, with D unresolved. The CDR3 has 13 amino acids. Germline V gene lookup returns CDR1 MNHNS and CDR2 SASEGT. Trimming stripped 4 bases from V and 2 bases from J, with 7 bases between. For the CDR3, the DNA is TGTGCCAGCAGTGCGCCGGTCACAGATACGCAGTATTTT. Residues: CASSAPVTDTQYF.

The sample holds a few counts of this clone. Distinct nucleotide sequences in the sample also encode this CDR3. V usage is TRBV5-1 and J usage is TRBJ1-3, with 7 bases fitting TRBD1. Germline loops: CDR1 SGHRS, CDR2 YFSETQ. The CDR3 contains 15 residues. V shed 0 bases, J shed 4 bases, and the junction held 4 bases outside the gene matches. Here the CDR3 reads CASSLEGAHGNTIYF. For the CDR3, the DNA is TGCGCCAGCAGCTTGGAGGGGGCGCACGGAAACACCATATATTTT.

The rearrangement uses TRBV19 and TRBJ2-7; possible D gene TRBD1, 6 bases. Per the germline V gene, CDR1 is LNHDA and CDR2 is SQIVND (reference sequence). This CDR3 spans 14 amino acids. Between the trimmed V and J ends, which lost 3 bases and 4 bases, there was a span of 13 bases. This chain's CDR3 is CASSIRGSKYEQYF. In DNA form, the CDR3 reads TGTGCCAGTAGTATCAGGGGAAGCAAGTACGAGCAGTACTTC.

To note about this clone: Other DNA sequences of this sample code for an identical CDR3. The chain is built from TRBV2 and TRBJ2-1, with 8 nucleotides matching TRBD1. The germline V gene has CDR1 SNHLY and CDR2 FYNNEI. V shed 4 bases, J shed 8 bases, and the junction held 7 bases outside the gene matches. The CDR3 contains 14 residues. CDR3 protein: CASSVQGALDEQFF. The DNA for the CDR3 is TGTGCCAGCAGTGTTCAGGGGGCCTTAGATGAGCAGTTCTTC.

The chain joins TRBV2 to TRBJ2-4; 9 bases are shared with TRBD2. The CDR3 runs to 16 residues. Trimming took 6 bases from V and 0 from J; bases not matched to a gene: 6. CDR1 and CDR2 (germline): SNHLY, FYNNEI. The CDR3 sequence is CASRETSGLAKNIQYF. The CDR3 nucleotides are TGTGCCAGCAGGGAGACTAGCGGATTAGCCAAAAACATTCAGTACTTC.

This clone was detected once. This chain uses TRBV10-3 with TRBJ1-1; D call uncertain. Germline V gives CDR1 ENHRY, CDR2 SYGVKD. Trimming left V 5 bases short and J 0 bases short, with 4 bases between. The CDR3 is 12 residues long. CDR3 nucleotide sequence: TGTGCCATCAGTATGATGAACACTGAAGCTTTCTTT. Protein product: CAISMMNTEAFF.

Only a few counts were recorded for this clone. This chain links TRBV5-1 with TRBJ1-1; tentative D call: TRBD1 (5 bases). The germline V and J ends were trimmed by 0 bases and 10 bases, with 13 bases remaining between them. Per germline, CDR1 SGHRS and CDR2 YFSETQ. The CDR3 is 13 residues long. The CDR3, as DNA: TGCGCCAGCAGCTTGGCGACGGGGGTTGGAGCTTTCTTT. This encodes CASSLATGVGAFF.

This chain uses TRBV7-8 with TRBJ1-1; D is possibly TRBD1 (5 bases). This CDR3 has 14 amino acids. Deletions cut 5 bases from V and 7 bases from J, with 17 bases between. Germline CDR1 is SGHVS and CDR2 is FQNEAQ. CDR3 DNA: TGTGCCAGCAGCCTTGGTGGGGGACGGGGTGAAGCTTTCTTT. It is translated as CASSLGGGRGEAFF.

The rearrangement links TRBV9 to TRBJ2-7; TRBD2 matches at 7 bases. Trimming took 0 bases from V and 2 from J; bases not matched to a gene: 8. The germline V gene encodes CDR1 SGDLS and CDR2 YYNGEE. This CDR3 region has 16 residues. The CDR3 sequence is CASSVGPGLGPYEQYF. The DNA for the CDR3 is TGTGCCAGCAGCGTAGGGCCCGGACTAGGACCCTACGAGCAGTACTTC.

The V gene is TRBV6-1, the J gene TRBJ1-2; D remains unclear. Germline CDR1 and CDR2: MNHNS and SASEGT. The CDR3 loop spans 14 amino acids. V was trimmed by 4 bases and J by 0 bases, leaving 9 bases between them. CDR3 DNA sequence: TGTGCCAGCAGTGGTTGGGGTGCTAACTATGGCTACACCTTC. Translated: CASSGWGANYGYTF.